A selection of T cell receptor beta chains follows, all from one sample in a study of T cell responses to AZD1222 COVID-19 vaccine. Method: immunoSEQ multiplex PCR; TCRdb's copy keeps in-frame clones and lacks some. Among tens of thousands of clones listed, around 85% were seen once. The starting material was peripheral blood, obtained on day 0 of MenACWY control vaccination. These receptors originate from an adult in good health. Each CDR3 is given with its conserved first and last residue. A D gene is named only where the DNA matches it firmly. Size is stated for part of the rows, as once, few or many counts, or as a class when the clone is expanded.

clone size	D gene	V gene	J gene	CDR3 DNA	CDR3 protein
NA	TRBD2	TRBV4-2	TRBJ2-2	TGTGCCAGCAGCCAAGAGGAGCGGGGGGGCTCGGTCGGGGAGCTGTTTTTT	CASSQEERGGSVGELFF
once	NA	TRBV12-5	TRBJ2-1	TGTGCTAGTGGTTTCGGATTCAATGAGCAGTTCTTC	CASGFGFNEQFF
NA	TRBD1	TRBV29-1	TRBJ2-3	TGCAGCGTTGATTTCCGCTACAGGGGGAACGCAGATACGCAGTATTTT	CSVDFRYRGNADTQYF
NA	NA	TRBV12-3/TRBV12-4	TRBJ1-5	TGTGCCAGCAGTTTCAAAGACAATCAGCCCCAGCATTTT	CASSFKDNQPQHF
once	NA	TRBV9	TRBJ2-1	TGTGCCAGCAGTGAGGACATTAGCATTGAGCAGTTCTTC	CASSEDISIEQFF
NA	TRBD1	TRBV5-5	TRBJ1-2	TGTGCCAGCAGCTCGTCCCGGGACAGGCATGGCTACACCTTC	CASSSSRDRHGYTF
NA	NA	TRBV19	TRBJ2-1	TGTGCCAGTAGTTTAACTAGCAATGAGCAGTTCTTC	CASSLTSNEQFF
NA	NA	TRBV15	TRBJ1-5	TGTGCCACCAGCGGTTATGGGTGGCAGCCCCAGCATTTT	CATSGYGWQPQHF
NA	NA	TRBV4-1	TRBJ2-2	TGCGCCAGCAGCCAAGGGGTCACAACAAGGGGCGGGGAGCTGTTTTTT	CASSQGVTTRGGELFF
few	NA	TRBV18	TRBJ1-1	TGTGCCAGCTCACCTAAAAGGGCAGGGGCCAATGAAGCTTTCTTT	CASSPKRAGANEAFF
NA	NA	TRBV24-1	TRBJ1-2	TGTGCCACCAGTGATTTAAATGGCTACACCTTC	CATSDLNGYTF
NA	NA	TRBV5-4	TRBJ1-1	TGTGCCAGCAGCCTGGAAAGGAGGGAAGCTTTCTTT	CASSLERREAFF
NA	NA	TRBV9	TRBJ2-2	TGTGCCAGCAGCGTTCAGGCAGGAGTCGATACCGGGGAGCTGTTTTTT	CASSVQAGVDTGELFF
NA	NA	TRBV7-9	TRBJ1-1	TGTGCCAGCAGCTCCTATGGACGCACGGACACTGAAGCTTTCTTT	CASSSYGRTDTEAFF
NA	NA	TRBV7-9	TRBJ2-1	TGTGCCAGCAGGGTCGGCGCTGTTGAGCAGTTCTTC	CASRVGAVEQFF
NA	NA	TRBV5-1	TRBJ1-2	TGCGCCAGCAGCTCCCCCGGGACCCTCTATGGCTACACCTTC	CASSSPGTLYGYTF
NA	NA	TRBV5-1	TRBJ2-2	TGCGCCAGCAGCTTGGCCGGGGACACCGGGGAGCTGTTTTTT	CASSLAGDTGELFF
NA	NA	TRBV30	TRBJ1-2	TGTGCCTCCGCCGAGGAGGGATGGGACTATGGCTACACCTTC	CASAEEGWDYGYTF
once	TRBD2	TRBV28	TRBJ2-1	TGTGCCAGCAGTGTGCCCATTACTAGCGTATCCTACAATGAGCAGTTCTTC	CASSVPITSVSYNEQFF
NA	NA	TRBV21-1	TRBJ1-1	TGTGCCAGCAGCAAAGGTCTTGGTAACACTGAAGCTTTCTTT	CASSKGLGNTEAFF
NA	NA	TRBV28	TRBJ1-2	TGTGCCAGCAGTACCCTCGGGCGGATCTATGGCTACACCTTC	CASSTLGRIYGYTF
NA	NA	TRBV5-1	TRBJ2-3	TGCGCCAGCAGCTTGGGGACTGCCCCAGATACGCAGTATTTT	CASSLGTAPDTQYF
NA	TRBD2	TRBV15	TRBJ2-5	TGTGCCACCAGCAGAGATAGGAGTAGCGGGGGGAAAGAGACCCAGTACTTC	CATSRDRSSGGKETQYF
NA	TRBD2	TRBV18	TRBJ2-1	TGTGCCAGCTCACCGGGACTATACAATGAGCAGTTCTTC	CASSPGLYNEQFF
NA	TRBD1	TRBV3-1/TRBV3-2	TRBJ1-1	TGTGCCAGCAGCCAAGACAGGGGGCTCACTGAAGCTTTCTTT	CASSQDRGLTEAFF
NA	TRBD1	TRBV3-1/TRBV3-2	TRBJ1-6	TGTGCCAGCAGCCAAGAATGGACAGGGAGATCACCCCTCCACTTT	CASSQEWTGRSPLHF
NA	TRBD1	TRBV18	TRBJ2-1	TGTGCCAGCTCAGCCTGGACAGGGCACAATGAGCAGTTCTTC	CASSAWTGHNEQFF
NA	NA	TRBV19	TRBJ1-2	TGTGCCAGTAACACCCCCGGGGGGGACTATGGCTACACCTTC	CASNTPGGDYGYTF
few	NA	TRBV2	TRBJ1-4	TGTGCCAGCGTCACCGAGAATGAAAAACTGTTTTTT	CASVTENEKLFF
few	NA	TRBV19	TRBJ1-4	TGTGCCAGTAGTCCCTCCCCGACAGGATTTAATGAAAAACTGTTTTTT	CASSPSPTGFNEKLFF
NA	NA	TRBV5-4	TRBJ2-3	TGTGCCAGCAGCCCGCAGGGGCAAGATACGCAGTATTTT	CASSPQGQDTQYF
once	TRBD2	TRBV3-1/TRBV3-2	TRBJ2-3	TGTGCCAGCAGCCAAGGACATTCAGCGGGGGGCACAGATACGCAGTATTTT	CASSQGHSAGGTDTQYF
NA	NA	TRBV6-5	TRBJ2-7	TGTGCCAGCAGCCTCATGAGCGGACGACCCTACGAGCAGTACTTC	CASSLMSGRPYEQYF
NA	NA	TRBV5-1	TRBJ2-2	TGCGCCAGCAGTGGGGGGTCGAACACCGGGGAGCTGTTTTTT	CASSGGSNTGELFF
NA	TRBD2	TRBV10-3	TRBJ2-1	TGTGCCATCCTCGAGGAAGCGGGAGGTAATGAGCAGTTCTTC	CAILEEAGGNEQFF
few	TRBD1	TRBV7-9	TRBJ2-2	TGTGCCAGCAGCTCCGGGACAGGGTTTACCGGGGAGCTGTTTTTT	CASSSGTGFTGELFF
NA	TRBD2	TRBV7-9	TRBJ2-1	TGTGCCAGCTTCTCTGGGCCTAGCGGGAGGGGCACGGTCAATGAGCAGTTCTTC	CASFSGPSGRGTVNEQFF
NA	NA	TRBV14	TRBJ1-3	TGTGCCAGCAGCCAAGGAGATCGAGTTCTATCCGGAAACACCATATATTTT	CASSQGDRVLSGNTIYF
NA	NA	TRBV18	TRBJ1-3	TGTGCCAGCTCACAGGCGGACAGCTCTGGAAACACCATATATTTT	CASSQADSSGNTIYF
NA	NA	TRBV28	TRBJ2-5	TGTGCCAGCAGTTCCAGACGGTACTCGGGGGAGACCCAGTACTTC	CASSSRRYSGETQYF
NA	NA	TRBV30	TRBJ2-1	TGTGCCTGGAGTGTACAAAGTTACGGTGAGCAGTTCTTC	CAWSVQSYGEQFF
NA	NA	TRBV7-9	TRBJ2-3	TGTGCCAGCAGGAGGGGGGACCTCACAGATACGCAGTATTTT	CASRRGDLTDTQYF
NA	TRBD1	TRBV3-1/TRBV3-2	TRBJ1-2	TGTGCCAGCAACCCAAGGGGTCTCCAGGGGGGCTATGGCTACACCTTC	CASNPRGLQGGYGYTF
many	NA	TRBV10-3	TRBJ1-5	TGTGCCATCCGGAAGGAGGGAGAAAATCAGCCCCAGCATTTT	CAIRKEGENQPQHF
NA	NA	TRBV9	TRBJ1-5	TGTGCCAGCAGCGTAGGGTGGTCAAGCAATCAGCCCCAGCATTTT	CASSVGWSSNQPQHF
NA	TRBD1	TRBV27	TRBJ2-7	TGTGCCACCCAGACAGGGAAGTATAACGAGCAGTACTTC	CATQTGKYNEQYF
few	TRBD1	TRBV2	TRBJ2-2	TGTGCCAGCAGTGGATCCGGGACAGGGGGAATTCAGACCGGGGAGCTGTTTTTT	CASSGSGTGGIQTGELFF
NA	NA	TRBV4-1	TRBJ1-1	TGCGCCAGCAGCCAAGATTGGGCAGGGGCCCAGAACACTGGTTCTTTCTTT	CASSQDWAGAQNTGSFF
once	NA	TRBV14	TRBJ1-1	TGTGCCAGCAGCCAATCCCCGGGGAGACAAGCTTTCTTT	CASSQSPGRQAFF
NA	NA	TRBV6-6	TRBJ2-5	TGTGCCAGCAGTTACTCACAGTTCCAAGAGACCCAGTACTTC	CASSYSQFQETQYF
NA	NA	TRBV30	TRBJ1-3	TGTGCCTGGAGTGTTCGTGGGTTAGACACCATATATTTT	CAWSVRGLDTIYF
NA	NA	TRBV27	TRBJ2-7	TGTGCCAGCAGAACCGAGGCCTCCTACGAGCAGTACTTC	CASRTEASYEQYF